This section outlines one TCR beta chain sequence together with its context. Its antigen is not identified. Nominally healthy donors provided the samples, though records likely missed some immune exposures. 13 Jbeta primers and 60 Vbeta primers were used for the PCR. This table comes from immunoSEQ multiplex PCR, and its TCRdb copy is limited to in-frame clones, with some not included. Across roughly 190,000 clones, the top ten clones capture approximately 0.72% of the sample. These data come from a study of cytomegalovirus exposure and HLA in healthy donors. General observations from the study: Further analysis, carried out later, found HLA-associated TCR beta chains more clonally expanded than equally common other chains. According to an earlier analysis, most TCR beta V segments yielded productive rearrangements about 87% or about 30% of the time. Testing in vitro showed a few CMV-associated chains specific for CMV antigens.

The CDR3 runs 15 residues. From germline, CDR1 is SGHNT and CDR2 YYREEE (reference sequence). After removal of 0 bases from V and 4 bases from J, the junction contained 3 bases not matched to a gene. The chain employs TRBV5-4 and TRBJ1-2, with 10 positions matching TRBD1. The receptor's source is a woman in her late teens or twenties in good health and CMV-seropositive. The sample was PBMCs. CDR3 protein: CASSLVGTGAYGYTF. The CDR3 nucleotides are TGTGCCAGCAGCTTGGTAGGGACAGGGGCCTATGGCTACACCTTC.